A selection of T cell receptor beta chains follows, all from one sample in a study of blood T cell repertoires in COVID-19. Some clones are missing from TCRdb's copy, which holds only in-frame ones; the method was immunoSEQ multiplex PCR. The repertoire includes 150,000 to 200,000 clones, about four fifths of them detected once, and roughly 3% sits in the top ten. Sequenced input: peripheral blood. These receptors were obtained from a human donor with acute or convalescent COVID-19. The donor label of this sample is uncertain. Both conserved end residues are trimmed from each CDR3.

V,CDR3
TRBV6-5,ASRQNINTEAF
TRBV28,ASSSPGIRFYEQY
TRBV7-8,ASSLVGGTTLRGYT
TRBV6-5,ASKMDRSDSYEQY
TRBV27,ASSLGDRLYEQY
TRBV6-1,ASLDRWGQPQH
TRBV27,ASSLSSLAGSLSYNEQF
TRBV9,ASSAGTGGYYEQY
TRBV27,ASSWAGATYEQY
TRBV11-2,ASSQGHHKETQY
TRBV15,ATSRDVQDEQY
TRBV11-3,ASSSPVTDTQY
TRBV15,ATSRDSGLWGNQPQH
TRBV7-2,ASSLGTGANYGYT
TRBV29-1,SVGQGSSYNEQF
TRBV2,ASRDRTGGPGELF
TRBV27,ASKETANTEAF